The next 24 T cell receptor beta chains were all read from a single sample in a study of beta chain features in type 1 diabetes. No antigen has been identified for these receptors. Expressed TCRB transcripts were sequenced because the entire RNA isolate underwent reverse transcription. Measured with immunoSEQ multiplex PCR; TCRdb has only the in-frame clones, and not every one. The repertoire has around 360,000 clones, roughly 12% of them found once; the top ten carry 0.008% to 0.011%. Notes on the study in general: When Type 1 diabetes patients were examined, their TCRB CDR3s proved moderately but significantly shorter in all four CD4+ subsets.

Source material: naive CD4+ T cells from blood. These receptors came from a woman between 18 and 29 years old with type 1 diabetes.

The V call is TRBV5-1, the J call TRBJ1-2; D not certain. The V gene lost 3 bases and the J gene lost 2 bases, with 8 bases spanning the gap. CDR1 SGHRS and CDR2 YFSETQ come from the germline V gene. CDR3 size: 13 residues. This CDR3 reads CASSSSVNYGYTF. CDR3 DNA: TGCGCCAGCAGCTCTTCAGTCAACTATGGCTACACCTTC.

The rearrangement joins TRBV27 to TRBJ1-3; D call uncertain. Germline V gene data show CDR1 as MNHEY and CDR2 as SMNVEV (reference sequence). The V end lost 5 bases, the J end lost 3 bases, and 11 bases lay between the germline ends. The CDR3 loop spans 14 amino acids. The CDR3 sequence: CASSIGLGGNTIYF. The CDR3 DNA reads TGTGCCAGCAGTATTGGGCTTGGTGGAAACACCATATATTTT.

The V call is TRBV15, the J call TRBJ2-7, with TRBD1 identical over 12 bases. The CDR3 consists of 16 residues. Germline loops: CDR1 LNHNV, CDR2 YYDKDF (reference sequence). Unmatched junction bases numbered 6, after V lost 1 base and J lost 5 bases. The CDR3 DNA follows: TGTGCCACCAGCAGAGGGACCGGGACAGGGGGCCACGAGCAGTACTTC. This encodes CATSRGTGTGGHEQYF.

This clone was picked up a small number of times. This chain connects TRBV30 to TRBJ2-2; TRBD1 matches 8 bases. Germline CDR1 and CDR2: GTSNPN and SVGIG (reference sequence). V was clipped by 3 bases and J by 1 base; unmatched bases: 1. This CDR3 is 14 amino acids long. The CDR3 DNA sequence: TGTGCCTGGAGCAGGGGGCAGAACACCGGGGAGCTGTTTTTT. It yields the protein CAWSRGQNTGELFF.

The V call is TRBV5-1, the J call TRBJ1-1; D remains unclear. The CDR3 contains 12 residues. Germline assignment: CDR1 SGHRS and CDR2 YFSETQ. Deletions cut 4 bases from V and 3 bases from J, with 7 bases between. Here the CDR3 DNA reads TGCGCCAGCAGCCACGGGGACACTGAAGCTTTCTTT. Protein: CASSHGDTEAFF. The entire variable domain, with the rest obtained from reference TRBV5-1 and TRBJ1-1, is as follows: KAGVTQTPRYLIKTRGQQVTLSCSPISGHRSVSWYQQTPGQGLQFLFEYFSETQRNKGNFPGRFSGRQFSNSRSEMNVSTLELGDSALYLCASSHGDTEAFFGQGTRLTVV.

The J gene is TRBJ2-1, the V gene TRBV7-9; D perhaps matches TRBD1 (5 bases). Trimming took 5 bases from V and 1 from J, leaving 15 bases between them. The CDR3 is made up of 16 amino acids. Germline V CDR1 and CDR2: SEHNR, FQNEAQ (reference sequence). The CDR3 nucleotides read TGTGCCAGCAGCCCCCCCGTAGCAGGGTCCTACAATGAGCAGTTCTTC. Protein sequence: CASSPPVAGSYNEQFF. Full variable domain (outside the CDR3, taken from reference TRBV7-9 and TRBJ2-1): DTGVSQNPRHKITKRGQNVTFRCDPISEHNRLYWYRQTLGQGPEFLTYFQNEAQLEKSRLLSDRFSAERPKGSFSTLEIQRTEQGDSAMYLCASSPPVAGSYNEQFFGPGTRLTVL.

The rearrangement links TRBV29-1 to TRBJ1-5, with D possibly being TRBD1 (5 bases). Trimming left V 4 bases short and J 3 bases short, with 7 bases between. Per the germline V gene, CDR1 is SQVTM and CDR2 is ANQGSEA. This CDR3 has 12 residues. The CDR3 coding sequence is TGCAGCGTTGTGACAGACAATCAGCCCCAGCATTTT. It specifies CSVVTDNQPQHF.

This clone was observed a handful of times. The chain recombines TRBV2 with TRBJ2-5, with a weak D call TRBD2 (5 bases). The CDR3 totals 13 residues. The germline V gene encodes CDR1 SNHLY and CDR2 FYNNEI. Trimming left V 6 bases short and J 3 bases short, with 11 bases between. CDR3 residues: CASRVLAEETQYF. In DNA form, the CDR3 reads TGTGCCAGCAGGGTTCTAGCAGAAGAGACCCAGTACTTC.

The chain couples TRBV12-5 to TRBJ2-3; D not resolved. The CDR3 sequence is 12 residues long. Germline V gives CDR1 LGHNT, CDR2 FRNRAP. Trimming removed 6 bases from V and 6 bases from J, with 10 bases in between. The CDR3 spells CASGPHMDTQYF. DNA for the CDR3: TGTGCTAGTGGCCCGCACATGGATACGCAGTATTTT.

This sequence joins TRBV18 and TRBJ1-5; 11 bases agree with TRBD1. The CDR3 has 16 amino acids. Germline V gene sequence: CDR1 KGHSH, CDR2 LQKENI. The V segment lost 5 bases and the J segment 4 bases; nucleotides outside the gene matches: 7. CDR3 in amino acids: CASSSDRDRGNQPQHF. The CDR3 DNA follows: TGTGCCAGCTCATCCGACCGGGACAGGGGGAATCAGCCCCAGCATTTT.

This clone has only a few counts. V usage is TRBV5-1 and J usage is TRBJ2-3, with a possible D match to TRBD1 (5 bases). The CDR3 contains 14 residues. Germline V gives CDR1 SGHRS, CDR2 YFSETQ. The V end lost 0 bases, the J end lost 6 bases, and 11 bases lay between the germline ends. CDR3: CASSLGQLPDTQYF. CDR3 DNA sequence: TGCGCCAGCAGCTTGGGACAGCTGCCTGATACGCAGTATTTT.

This clone was recorded a few times. The V gene is TRBV7-9, the J gene TRBJ2-1; TRBD2 is a possible D gene (6 bases). From germline, CDR1 is SEHNR and CDR2 FQNEAQ (reference sequence). V was cut by 2 bases and J by 9 bases, with 8 bases left in between. The CDR3 extends over 12 amino acids. The CDR3: CASSLKGGEQFF. DNA for the CDR3: TGTGCCAGCAGCTTAAAGGGAGGTGAGCAGTTCTTC.

This clone occurred a few times. The V call is TRBV29-1, the J call TRBJ1-2; perhaps TRBD1 as D (5 bases). The germline CDR1 and CDR2 sequences are SQVTM and ANQGSEA. With 7 bases removed from V and 6 bases from J, the gap between germline ends came to 18 bases. This CDR3 is 13 amino acids long. The DNA for the CDR3 is TGCAGCGCCTCCCTTGGGGGAGGGGATGGCTACACCTTC. As protein: CSASLGGGDGYTF.

The chain has TRBV14 and TRBJ1-2; no clear D gene. V was pared by 5 bases and J by 1 base, with 8 bases between. CDR1 is SGHDN, CDR2 FVKESK, per germline. The CDR3 is 13 amino acids. The CDR3, as DNA: TGTGCCAGCAGCGCACAGAGTAACTATGGCTACACCTTC. Translated: CASSAQSNYGYTF.

The table lists this clone with a few counts. This chain uses TRBV20-1 with TRBJ2-4; possible D gene TRBD1, 6 bases. Trimming took off 6 bases at V and 9 bases at J, with 12 bases between the two ends. Germline CDR1 and CDR2: DFQATT and SNEGSKA (reference sequence). The CDR3 covers 11 residues. CDR3 nucleotides: TGCAGTGCGCCACAGGGCCCCATTCAGTACTTC. Residues: CSAPQGPIQYF.

This clone was seen only a few times. J is TRBJ2-5 and V is TRBV29-1, with 10 nucleotides matching TRBD1. Germline trimming cut 6 bases from V and 4 bases from J; bases unmatched to any gene: 5. The CDR3 totals 13 residues. The germline V gene encodes CDR1 SQVTM and CDR2 ANQGSEA. The CDR3 here is CSVDRGLGETQYF. The CDR3 nucleotides read TGCAGCGTCGACAGGGGGCTGGGAGAGACCCAGTACTTC.

V usage is TRBV11-2 and J usage is TRBJ1-5, with 7 positions matching TRBD1. After removal of 4 bases from V and 1 base from J, the junction contained 7 bases not matched to a gene. Germline V lookup: CDR1 SGHAT, CDR2 FQNNGV. The CDR3 runs 16 residues. This CDR3 is CASSSPTGRSNQPQHF. Written as DNA, the CDR3 is TGTGCCAGCAGCTCCCCGACAGGGAGGAGCAATCAGCCCCAGCATTTT. Full variable domain (missing parts from reference TRBV11-2 and TRBJ1-5): EAGVAQSPRYKIIEKRQSVAFWCNPISGHATLYWYQQILGQGPKLLIQFQNNGVVDDSQLPKDRFSAERLKGVDSTLKIQPAKLEDSAVYLCASSSPTGRSNQPQHFGDGTRLSIL.

The chain joins TRBV29-1 to TRBJ1-1; D uncertain. The CDR3 is 13 amino acids. With 5 bases removed from V and 3 bases from J, the gap between germline ends came to 13 bases. Germline CDR1 reads SQVTM; CDR2 reads ANQGSEA. This CDR3 is CSVTRARDTEAFF. CDR3 bases: TGCAGCGTTACGAGGGCCCGAGACACTGAAGCTTTCTTT.

There are a few counts of this clone. The chain links TRBV27 to TRBJ1-2; D gene ambiguous. The CDR3 extends over 16 amino acids. Germline V gene data show CDR1 as MNHEY and CDR2 as SMNVEV (reference sequence). Deletions cut 0 bases from V and 1 base from J, with 12 bases between. The CDR3 DNA is TGTGCCAGCAGTTTATCGAAGAACCGCGATAACTATGGCTACACCTTC. It specifies CASSLSKNRDNYGYTF.

The gene calls are TRBV2 and TRBJ2-4; 10 nucleotides line up with TRBD2. The CDR3 is 14 amino acids. CDR1 is SNHLY, CDR2 FYNNEI, per germline. With 4 bases clipped from V and 4 bases from J, the junction kept 1 base outside the gene matches. CDR3 in amino acids: CASSGTSGKNIQYF. In DNA, the CDR3 is TGTGCCAGCAGTGGGACTAGCGGAAAAAACATTCAGTACTTC. Using reference TRBV2 and TRBJ2-4 for the parts outside the CDR3, the full variable domain is EPEVTQTPSHQVTQMGQEVILRCVPISNHLYFYWYRQILGQKVEFLVSFYNNEISEKSEIFDDQFSVERPDGSNFTLKIRSTKLEDSAMYFCASSGTSGKNIQYFGAGTRLSVL.

This rearrangement joins TRBV29-1 to TRBJ1-1, with D hard to call. Germline V gives CDR1 SQVTM, CDR2 ANQGSEA. Between the trimmed V and J ends, which lost 7 bases and 3 bases, there was a span of 21 bases. The CDR3 runs 15 residues. Here the CDR3 DNA reads TGCAGCGCCCGTTCCCCGAACCCGGAGGACACTGAAGCTTTCTTT. This codes for CSARSPNPEDTEAFF.

There are a few counts of this clone. The chain couples TRBV5-6 to TRBJ2-7; TRBD1 is a possible D gene (5 bases). V lost 3 bases and J lost 5, with 6 bases in between. This CDR3 spans 11 amino acids. Germline CDR1 is SGHDT and CDR2 is YYEEEE. CDR3 sequence (DNA): TGTGCCAGCAGCTCAGGGAACGAGCAGTACTTC. Encoded protein: CASSSGNEQYF.

Only a few counts were recorded for this clone. The chain carries TRBV20-1 and TRBJ2-5, with a weak D call TRBD1 (6 bases). The CDR3 has 11 residues. Trimming stripped 1 base from V and 10 bases from J, with 10 bases between. The germline V gene has CDR1 DFQATT and CDR2 SNEGSKA (reference sequence). The chain's CDR3 is CSARGGGDQYF. CDR3 coding DNA: TGCAGTGCTAGAGGAGGGGGTGACCAGTACTTC.

V usage is TRBV15 and J usage is TRBJ2-3; 7 nucleotides match TRBD1. Germline trimming cut 5 bases from V and 9 bases from J; bases unmatched to any gene: 5. This CDR3 comprises 12 residues. Germline V gene lookup returns CDR1 LNHNV and CDR2 YYDKDF (reference sequence). For the CDR3, the DNA is TGTGCCACCAGCGACCGACAGGGCACGCAGTATTTT. It encodes CATSDRQGTQYF.